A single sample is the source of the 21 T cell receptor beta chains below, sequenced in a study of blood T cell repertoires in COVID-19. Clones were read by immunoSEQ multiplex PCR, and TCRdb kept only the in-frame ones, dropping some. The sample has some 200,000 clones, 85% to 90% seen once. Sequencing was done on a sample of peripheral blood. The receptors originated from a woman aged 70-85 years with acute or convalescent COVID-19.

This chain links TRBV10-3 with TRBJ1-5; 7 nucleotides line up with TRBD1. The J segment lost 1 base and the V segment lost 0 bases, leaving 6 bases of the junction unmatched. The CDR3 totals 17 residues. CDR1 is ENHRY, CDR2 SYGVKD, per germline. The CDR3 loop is CAISESGRGSSNQPQHF. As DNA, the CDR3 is TGTGCCATCAGTGAGTCGGGCAGGGGGTCGAGCAATCAGCCCCAGCATTTT.

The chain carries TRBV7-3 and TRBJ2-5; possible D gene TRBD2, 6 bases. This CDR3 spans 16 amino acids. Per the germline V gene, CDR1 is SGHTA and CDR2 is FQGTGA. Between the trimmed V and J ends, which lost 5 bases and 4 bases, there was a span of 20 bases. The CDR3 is CASSPGRAGGRETQYF. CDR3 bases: TGTGCCAGCAGCCCAGGAAGGGCAGGAGGGAGAGAGACCCAGTACTTC.

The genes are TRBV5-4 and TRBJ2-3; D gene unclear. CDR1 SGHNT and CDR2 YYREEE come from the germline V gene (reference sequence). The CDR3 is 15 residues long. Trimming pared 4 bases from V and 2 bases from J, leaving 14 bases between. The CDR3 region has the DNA TGTGCCAGCAGCCTCCCCAGGCAGTCCACAGATACGCAGTATTTT. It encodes CASSLPRQSTDTQYF.

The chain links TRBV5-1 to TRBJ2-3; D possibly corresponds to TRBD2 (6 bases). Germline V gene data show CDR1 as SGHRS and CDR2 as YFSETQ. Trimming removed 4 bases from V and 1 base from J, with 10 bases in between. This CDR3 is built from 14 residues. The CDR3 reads CASSRIAGTDTQYF. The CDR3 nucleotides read TGCGCCAGCAGCAGGATAGCGGGCACAGATACGCAGTATTTT.

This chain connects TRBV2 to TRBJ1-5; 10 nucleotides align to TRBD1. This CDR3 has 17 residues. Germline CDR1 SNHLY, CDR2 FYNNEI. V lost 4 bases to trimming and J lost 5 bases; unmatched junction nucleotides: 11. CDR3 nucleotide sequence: TGTGCCAGCAGTGGGCGGCGGACAGGGGGAAATCATCAGCCCCAGCATTTT. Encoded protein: CASSGRRTGGNHQPQHF.

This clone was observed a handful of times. The CDR3 DNA reads as TGCGCCAGCAGTCGGTCGGCTGAAGCTTTCTTT. Its translation is CASSRSAEAFF. The J gene is TRBJ1-1, the V gene TRBV23-1, with D uncertain. TRBV23-1 is filed as an ORF, its function uncertain. V was cut by 4 bases and J by 6 bases, with 6 bases left in between. The CDR3 length is 11 residues.

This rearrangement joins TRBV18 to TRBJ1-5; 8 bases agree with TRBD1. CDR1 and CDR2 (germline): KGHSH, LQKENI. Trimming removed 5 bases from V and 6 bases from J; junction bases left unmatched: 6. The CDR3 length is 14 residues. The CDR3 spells CASSAQGVTQPQHF. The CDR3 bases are TGTGCCAGCTCAGCACAGGGGGTCACTCAGCCCCAGCATTTT.

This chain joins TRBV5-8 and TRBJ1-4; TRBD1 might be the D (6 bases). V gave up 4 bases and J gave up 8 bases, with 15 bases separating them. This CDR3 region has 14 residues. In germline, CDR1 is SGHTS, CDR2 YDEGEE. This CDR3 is CASSTQGIGEKLFF. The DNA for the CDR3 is TGTGCCAGCAGCACGCAGGGGATTGGCGAAAAACTGTTTTTT.

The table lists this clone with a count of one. The CDR3 bases are TGTGCCAGCCTACCAGGGGGCTACGGTGACACTGAAGCTTTCTTT. Residues: CASLPGGYGDTEAFF. The gene calls are TRBV28 and TRBJ1-1, with 8 bases fitting TRBD1. In germline, CDR1 is MDHEN, CDR2 SYDVKM. Trimming at V came to 8 bases and at J to 3 bases, leaving 11 bases not matched to a gene. The CDR3 is 15 residues long.

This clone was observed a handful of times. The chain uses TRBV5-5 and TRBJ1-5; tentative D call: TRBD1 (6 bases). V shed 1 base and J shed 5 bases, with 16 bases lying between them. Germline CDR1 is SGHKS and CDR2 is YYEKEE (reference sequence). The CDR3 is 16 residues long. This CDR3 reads CASSLFIGPGDQPQHF. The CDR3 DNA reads TGTGCCAGCAGCTTGTTTATAGGGCCAGGGGATCAGCCCCAGCATTTT.

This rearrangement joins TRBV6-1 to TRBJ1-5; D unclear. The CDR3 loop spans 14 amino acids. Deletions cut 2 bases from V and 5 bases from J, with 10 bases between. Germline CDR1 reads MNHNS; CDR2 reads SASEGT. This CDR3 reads CASSESGGYQPQHF. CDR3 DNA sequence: TGTGCCAGCAGTGAAAGCGGCGGGTATCAGCCCCAGCATTTT.

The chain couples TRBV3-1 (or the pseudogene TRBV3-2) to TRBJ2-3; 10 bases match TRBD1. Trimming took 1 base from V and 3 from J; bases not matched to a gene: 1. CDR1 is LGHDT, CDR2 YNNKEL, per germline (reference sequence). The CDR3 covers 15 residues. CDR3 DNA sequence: TGTGCCAGCAGCCAAGGGGACAGGGGAACAGATACGCAGTATTTT. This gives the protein CASSQGDRGTDTQYF.

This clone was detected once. CDR3 in amino acids: CATTRGGGAGELFF. The CDR3 DNA sequence: TGTGCCACCACTAGAGGCGGAGGGGCCGGGGAGCTGTTTTTT. J is TRBJ2-2 and V is TRBV15, with TRBD2 as a possible D gene (6 bases). Germline V lookup: CDR1 LNHNV, CDR2 YYDKDF (reference sequence). Trimming shortened V by 7 bases and J by 6 bases, and 15 bases separated the two germline ends. This CDR3 has 14 amino acids.

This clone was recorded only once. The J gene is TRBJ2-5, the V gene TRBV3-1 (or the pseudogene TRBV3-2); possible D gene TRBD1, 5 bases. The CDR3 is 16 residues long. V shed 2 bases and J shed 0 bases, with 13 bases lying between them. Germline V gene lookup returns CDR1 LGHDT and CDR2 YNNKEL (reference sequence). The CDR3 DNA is TGTGCCAGCAGCCAATGGAGACAGTTAAACCAAGAGACCCAGTACTTC. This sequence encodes CASSQWRQLNQETQYF.

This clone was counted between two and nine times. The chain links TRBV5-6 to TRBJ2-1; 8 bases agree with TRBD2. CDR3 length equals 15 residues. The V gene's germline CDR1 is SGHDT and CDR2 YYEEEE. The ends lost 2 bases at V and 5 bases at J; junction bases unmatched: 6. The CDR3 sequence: CASSFPGLGHNEQFF. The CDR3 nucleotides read TGTGCCAGCAGCTTCCCGGGACTAGGGCACAATGAGCAGTTCTTC. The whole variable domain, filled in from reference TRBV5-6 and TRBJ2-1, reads DAGVTQSPTHLIKTRGQQVTLRCSPKSGHDTVSWYQQALGQGPQFIFQYYEEEERQRGNFPDRFSGHQFPNYSSELNVNALLLGDSALYLCASSFPGLGHNEQFFGPGTRLTVL.

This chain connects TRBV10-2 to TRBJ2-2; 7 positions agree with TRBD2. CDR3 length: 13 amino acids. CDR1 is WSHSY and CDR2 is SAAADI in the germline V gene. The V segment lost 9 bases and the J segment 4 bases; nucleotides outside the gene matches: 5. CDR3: CASRGRGTGELFF. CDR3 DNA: TGCGCCAGTCGGGGGAGGGGCACCGGGGAGCTGTTTTTT.

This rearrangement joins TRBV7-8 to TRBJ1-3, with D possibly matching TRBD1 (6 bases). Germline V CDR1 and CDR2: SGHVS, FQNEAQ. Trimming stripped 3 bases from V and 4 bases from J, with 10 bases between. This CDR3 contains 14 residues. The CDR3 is CASSFSDRGNTIYF. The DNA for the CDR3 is TGTGCCAGCAGCTTTTCCGACAGGGGAAACACCATATATTTT.

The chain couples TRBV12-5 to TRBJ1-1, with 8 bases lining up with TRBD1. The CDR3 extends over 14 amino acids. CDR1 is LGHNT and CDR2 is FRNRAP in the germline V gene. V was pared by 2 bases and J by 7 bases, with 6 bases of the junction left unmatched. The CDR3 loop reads CASGLSLGTGEAFF. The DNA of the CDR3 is TGTGCTAGTGGTTTGTCACTTGGGACAGGTGAAGCTTTCTTT. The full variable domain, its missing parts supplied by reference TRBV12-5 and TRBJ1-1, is DARVTQTPRHKVTEMGQEVTMRCQPILGHNTVFWYRQTMMQGLELLAYFRNRAPLDDSGMPKDRFSAEMPDATLATLKIQPSEPRDSAVYFCASGLSLGTGEAFFGQGTRLTVV.

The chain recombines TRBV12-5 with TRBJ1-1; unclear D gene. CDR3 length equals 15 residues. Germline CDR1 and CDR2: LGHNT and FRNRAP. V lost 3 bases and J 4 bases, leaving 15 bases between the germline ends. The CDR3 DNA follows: TGTGCTAGTGGTTTTTCGGCGGGCAGCGGCACTGAAGCTTTCTTT. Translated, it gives CASGFSAGSGTEAFF.

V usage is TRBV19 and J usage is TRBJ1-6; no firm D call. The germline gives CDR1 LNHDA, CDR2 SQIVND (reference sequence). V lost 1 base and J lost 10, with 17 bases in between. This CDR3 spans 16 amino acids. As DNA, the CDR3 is TGTGCCAGTAGTATAGCGTCCGCGGCCGGCGTATCACCCCTCCACTTT. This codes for CASSIASAAGVSPLHF.

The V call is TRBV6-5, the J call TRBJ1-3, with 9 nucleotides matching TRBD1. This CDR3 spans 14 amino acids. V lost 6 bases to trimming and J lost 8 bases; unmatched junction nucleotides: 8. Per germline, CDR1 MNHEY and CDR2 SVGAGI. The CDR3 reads CASSQTGGLDTIYF. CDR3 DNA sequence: TGTGCCAGCAGCCAAACAGGGGGCTTGGACACCATATATTTT.